Presented here are 23 T cell receptor beta chains from one specimen sequenced in a study of T cells in tumors after PD-1 blockade. TCRdb's copy holds only in-frame clones and misses some; the assay was immunoSEQ multiplex PCR. Found here are over 10,000 clones, approximately 57% of them singletons; the top ten hold less than 20%. The sequencing here drew on tumor tissue, taken before anti-PD-1 treatment. The receptor source for this set is a human donor with basal cell carcinoma.

The genes are TRBV18 and TRBJ1-2; the D gene is possibly TRBD1 (5 bases). This CDR3 contains 15 residues. V dropped 0 bases and J dropped 1 base, with 9 bases sitting between them. The germline V gene has CDR1 KGHSH and CDR2 LQKENI. The CDR3 sequence: CASSPPGPLNYGYTF. The CDR3 DNA reads TGTGCCAGCTCACCACCGGGGCCCCTTAACTATGGCTACACCTTC.

V is TRBV30 and J is TRBJ1-5; D is possibly TRBD1 (5 bases). The CDR3 loop spans 16 amino acids. Trimming removed 0 bases at V and 0 bases at J, with 12 bases between. Per germline, CDR1 GTSNPN and CDR2 SVGIG (reference sequence). The CDR3 nucleotides are TGTGCCTGGAGTGTTCCGGGGGGGTTTAGCAATCAGCCCCAGCATTTT. Translated, it gives CAWSVPGGFSNQPQHF.

CDR3 in DNA: TGCGCCAGCAGCTTACAGGGCTCCTACGAGCAGTACTTC. It encodes CASSLQGSYEQYF. The chain carries TRBV5-1 and TRBJ2-7, with D possibly TRBD1 on 6 matching bases. The CDR3 is 13 residues long. Germline CDR1 reads SGHRS; CDR2 reads YFSETQ. With 2 bases removed from V and 0 bases from J, the gap between germline ends came to 6 bases.

The chain employs TRBV6-5 and TRBJ1-6; the match to TRBD1 covers 8 bases. The CDR3 contains 15 residues. V shed 4 bases and J 14 bases; nucleotides not matched to a gene: 13. Germline loops: CDR1 MNHEY, CDR2 SVGAGI. DNA of the CDR3: TGTGCCAGCAGTTGGCAGGACAGGGCGGAATTCACCCTCCACTTT. Its protein is CASSWQDRAEFTLHF.

This clone is labeled large (0.1 to 1%). The CDR3 sequence: CAISGEGVSYNEQFF. The CDR3 DNA reads TGTGCCATCAGCGGCGAGGGGGTGTCCTACAATGAGCAGTTCTTC. The chain has TRBV10-3 and TRBJ2-1, with TRBD1 as a possible D gene (6 bases). CDR1 and CDR2 from the germline V gene are ENHRY and SYGVKD. Trimming cost V 6 bases and J 1 base, with 13 bases left between them. The CDR3 runs to 15 residues.

The chain recombines TRBV19 with TRBJ2-2; 8 nucleotides agree with TRBD1. Trimming took 5 bases from V and 13 from J; bases not matched to a gene: 6. The CDR3 spans 12 residues. CDR1 LNHDA and CDR2 SQIVND come from the germline V gene (reference sequence). DNA for the CDR3: TGTGCCAGTAGTCTAGGACAGGGCGGGCTGTTTTTT. Amino acid sequence: CASSLGQGGLFF.

The V call is TRBV25-1, the J call TRBJ2-5; D is undetermined. The V end lost 5 bases, the J end lost 5 bases, and 15 bases lay between the germline ends. CDR3 length: 14 residues. Germline V gene lookup returns CDR1 MGHDK and CDR2 SYGVNS. CDR3 coding DNA: TGTGCCAGCAGTTATCGAGCACCTGGGGAGACCCAGTACTTC. Protein sequence: CASSYRAPGETQYF.

The V call is TRBV7-2, the J call TRBJ2-2; no firm D call. CDR1 and CDR2 (germline): SGHTA, FQGNSA. The CDR3 spans 15 residues. V was cut by 0 bases and J by 0 bases, with 5 bases left in between. DNA of the CDR3: TGTGCCAGCAGCTTAGCGTTTACGAACACCGGGGAGCTGTTTTTT. It specifies CASSLAFTNTGELFF.

The CDR3, as DNA: TGCAGCGTCCATGCTCGGGTTGGGGCGAACACTGAAGCTTTCTTT. Its protein product is CSVHARVGANTEAFF. V is TRBV29-1 and J is TRBJ1-1; possibly TRBD1 for D (5 bases). V lost 6 bases and J 1 base, leaving 18 bases between the germline ends. The CDR3 totals 15 residues. The germline gives CDR1 SQVTM, CDR2 ANQGSEA.

The J gene is TRBJ1-3, the V gene TRBV2; the match to TRBD1 covers 11 bases. V dropped 4 bases and J dropped 8; count of bases not matched to a gene: 4. The CDR3 sequence is 14 residues long. The V gene's germline CDR1 is SNHLY and CDR2 FYNNEI. CDR3 sequence: CASSGDRGSDTIYF. The CDR3 bases are TGTGCCAGCAGTGGGGACAGGGGGTCAGACACCATATATTTT.

The CDR3 region has the DNA TGTGCCAGCAGTCGGACAGGGGAGGCCTATGGCTACACCTTC. Translated: CASSRTGEAYGYTF. The V gene is TRBV6-6, the J gene TRBJ1-2, with 9 bases identical to TRBD1. The CDR3 has 14 amino acids. Looked up from germline, CDR1 is MNHNY and CDR2 is SVGAGI (reference sequence). V gave up 5 bases and J gave up 4 bases; unmatched junction bases: 5.

This clone was seen just once. V and J are TRBV4-3 and TRBJ1-4; D is ambiguous. The V end lost 1 base, the J end lost 4 bases, and 10 bases lay between the germline ends. This CDR3 spans 15 amino acids. Germline assignment: CDR1 LGHNA and CDR2 YSLEER. CDR3 bases: TGCGCCAGCAGCCAAGGAAGATGGGATAATGAAAAACTGTTTTTT. Its translation: CASSQGRWDNEKLFF.

As regards this clone: The germline gene is not matched at one end of the junction; a read error may be the cause. The chain joins TRBV11-3 to TRBJ2-1; 12 positions agree with TRBD2. The CDR3 runs 14 residues. Looked up from germline, CDR1 is SGHNT and CDR2 is YENEEA. This CDR3 is CASSPLSSSGRAIF. The CDR3 nucleotides are TGTGCCAGCAGCCCACTGTCGTCTAGCGGGAGGGCCATCTTC. Looking up the rest from reference TRBV11-3 and TRBJ2-1 gives the full variable domain: EAGVVQSPRYKIIEKKQPVAFWCNPISGHNTLYWYLQNLGQGPELLIRYENEEAVDDSQLPKDRFSAERLKGVDSTLKIQPAELGDSAVYLCASSPLSSSGRAIFGPGTRLTVL.

The rearrangement links TRBV19 to TRBJ2-1; 8 bases are a match to TRBD1. Losses at the gene ends were 5 bases for V and 6 bases for J; bases not matched to a gene: 6. Germline V gene data show CDR1 as LNHDA and CDR2 as SQIVND (reference sequence). The CDR3 is made up of 14 amino acids. This chain's CDR3 is CASSLRDRTNEQFF. The CDR3 region has the DNA TGTGCCAGTAGTCTCCGGGACAGGACCAATGAGCAGTTCTTC.

This chain joins TRBV11-3 and TRBJ2-3; a weak D match, TRBD2 (6 bases). This CDR3 is built from 16 residues. CDR1 SGHNT and CDR2 YENEEA come from the germline V gene. V shed 3 bases and J shed 2 bases, with 15 bases lying between them. CDR3 amino acids: CASSFQSGLHTDTQYF. The CDR3 bases are TGTGCCAGCAGCTTCCAATCGGGACTCCACACAGATACGCAGTATTTT.

The chain uses TRBV5-5 and TRBJ2-5, with a possible D match to TRBD2 (6 bases). The CDR3 consists of 13 residues. Between the trimmed V and J ends, which lost 1 base and 4 bases, there was a span of 8 bases. Germline CDR1 SGHKS, CDR2 YYEKEE (reference sequence). CDR3 bases: TGTGCCAGCAGCTTGCTGGGGGGAGAGACCCAGTACTTC. Translated: CASSLLGGETQYF. The full variable domain, its missing parts supplied by reference TRBV5-5 and TRBJ2-5, is DAGVTQSPTHLIKTRGQQVTLRCSPISGHKSVSWYQQVLGQGPQFIFQYYEKEERGRGNFPDRFSARQFPNYSSELNVNALLLGDSALYLCASSLLGGETQYFGPGTRLLVL.

The sample holds a few counts of this clone. The rearrangement links TRBV6-2 or TRBV6-3 to TRBJ1-1; 7 bases fit TRBD1. The CDR3 consists of 15 residues. Trimming removed 2 bases from V and 0 bases from J; junction bases left unmatched: 3. Germline loops: CDR1 MNHEY, CDR2 SVGEGT. The CDR3 region has the DNA TGTGCCAGCAGTTACGGAGGGGGCATGAACACTGAAGCTTTCTTT. Translation: CASSYGGGMNTEAFF.

The rearrangement links TRBV28 to TRBJ2-5; D ambiguous. CDR3 length: 11 residues. Per germline, CDR1 MDHEN and CDR2 SYDVKM. The V end lost 3 bases, the J end lost 14 bases, and 13 bases lay between the germline ends. CDR3 DNA: TGTGCCAGCAGTTTCGCCGGGCTGTGTTACTTC. Translation: CASSFAGLCYF.

This clone was observed a single time. The rearrangement uses TRBV2 and TRBJ2-4, with D hard to call. Looked up from germline, CDR1 is SNHLY and CDR2 is FYNNEI. The CDR3 is made up of 14 amino acids. The V end was cut by 5 bases, the J end by 6 bases, with 14 bases between. CDR3 protein: CASSPPSRRNIQYF. The CDR3 DNA is TGTGCCAGCAGTCCCCCCTCGAGGAGAAACATTCAGTACTTC. Full variable domain (missing parts from reference TRBV2 and TRBJ2-4): EPEVTQTPSHQVTQMGQEVILRCVPISNHLYFYWYRQILGQKVEFLVSFYNNEISEKSEIFDDQFSVERPDGSNFTLKIRSTKLEDSAMYFCASSPPSRRNIQYFGAGTRLSVL.

The genes are TRBV29-1 and TRBJ2-7; 9 nucleotides align to TRBD1. V shed 6 bases, J shed 5 bases, and the junction held 11 bases outside the gene matches. This CDR3 spans 14 amino acids. Germline V gives CDR1 SQVTM, CDR2 ANQGSEA. CDR3 DNA sequence: TGCAGCGTCGGGGGGTTGGACAGGGGAAACGAGCAGTACTTC. Translation gives CSVGGLDRGNEQYF.

The chain couples TRBV7-9 to TRBJ2-3; D unclear. In germline, CDR1 is SEHNR, CDR2 FQNEAQ (reference sequence). Trimming pared 9 bases from V and 4 bases from J, leaving 14 bases between. The CDR3 contains 13 residues. CDR3 sequence reads: CASDQVAADTQYF. CDR3 in DNA: TGTGCCAGTGACCAGGTTGCCGCAGATACGCAGTATTTT.

This chain uses TRBV7-2 with TRBJ1-5, with a possible D match to TRBD1 (5 bases). The length of the CDR3 is 16 residues. Germline CDR1 and CDR2: SGHTA and FQGNSA. V was pared by 1 base and J by 7 bases, with 17 bases between. The DNA for the CDR3 is TGTGCCAGCAGCTTAGACAGGAGCCTTAGAGGGCAGCCCCAGCATTTT. It is translated as CASSLDRSLRGQPQHF.

The chain joins TRBV19 to TRBJ1-5; 10 bases match TRBD1. The CDR3 extends over 14 amino acids. Unmatched junction bases numbered 5, after V lost 6 bases and J lost 6 bases. Looked up from germline, CDR1 is LNHDA and CDR2 is SQIVND (reference sequence). The CDR3 reads CASRTGGGSQPQHF. CDR3 DNA sequence: TGTGCCAGTAGGACAGGGGGCGGGAGTCAGCCCCAGCATTTT.